The rows below give T cell receptor beta chains drawn from one sample of a study of OX40 agonist ivuxolimab in advanced cancers. Using immunoSEQ multiplex PCR, the repertoire was profiled, and TCRdb retains in-frame clones only, with some absent. The data show fewer than 140,000 clones, 75% to 95% seen once. The specimen was CD4+ or CD8+ T cells sorted from blood, collected in a trial of the OX40 agonist ivuxolimab. The receptors shown here come from an adult with an advanced solid tumor such as melanoma, head and neck, liver or kidney cancer. The CDR3 runs from the conserved cysteine through the conserved F or W. D genes are given only for firm matches. The size entry is marked missing in some rows and otherwise reads once, few, many or a size class.

j_call | v_call | d_call | clone_size | cdr3_aa | cdr3_nt
TRBJ2-7 | TRBV9 | . | . | CASSVMEGVGEQYF | TGTGCCAGCAGCGTAATGGAGGGGGTGGGCGAGCAGTACTTC
TRBJ2-4 | TRBV18 | . | . | CASSLAMGPENIQYF | TGTGCCAGCTCACTTGCTATGGGACCCGAGAACATTCAGTACTTC
TRBJ1-1 | TRBV7-6 | . | . | CASSFLQGSNTEAFF | TGTGCCAGCAGCTTCCTACAGGGTAGCAACACTGAAGCTTTCTTT
TRBJ2-1 | TRBV9 | . | . | CASSALGVTYNEQFF | TGTGCCAGCAGCGCCTTGGGGGTTACCTACAATGAGCAGTTCTTC
TRBJ2-7 | TRBV2 | . | . | CASSEGQTFYEQYF | TGTGCCAGCAGTGAGGGTCAGACCTTCTACGAGCAGTACTTC
TRBJ1-4 | TRBV5-1 | . | . | CASSLQGLGSEKLFF | TGCGCCAGCAGCTTGCAGGGACTCGGCTCTGAAAAACTGTTTTTT
TRBJ2-1 | TRBV2 | TRBD1 | . | CAGRQGGNEQFF | TGTGCCGGGAGACAGGGGGGCAATGAGCAGTTCTTC
TRBJ2-7 | TRBV27 | TRBD2 | . | CASSLLSGGREQYF | TGTGCCAGCAGTTTACTTAGCGGGGGTCGCGAGCAGTACTTC
TRBJ1-1 | TRBV6-6 | TRBD1 | . | CASSPFPGTGTEAFF | TGTGCCAGCAGCCCCTTCCCCGGGACAGGGACTGAAGCTTTCTTT
TRBJ1-1 | TRBV4-3 | . | . | CASSQDVRLNTEAFF | TGCGCCAGCAGCCAAGATGTCAGGTTGAACACTGAAGCTTTCTTT
TRBJ1-2 | TRBV9 | . | once | CASSLAGVAGYTF | TGTGCCAGCAGCTTAGCAGGGGTGGCTGGCTACACCTTC
TRBJ1-3 | TRBV30 | . | . | CAWSIDPGNTIYF | TGTGCCTGGAGCATTGACCCAGGAAACACCATATATTTT
TRBJ1-5 | TRBV30 | . | . | CAWSTGGQPQHF | TGTGCCTGGAGTACCGGGGGACAGCCCCAGCATTTT
TRBJ2-3 | TRBV14 | . | . | CASSQDGGINTDTQYF | TGTGCCAGCAGCCAAGATGGGGGGATCAACACAGATACGCAGTATTTT
TRBJ2-7 | TRBV5-4 | TRBD1 | . | CASSAFRTGYEQYF | TGTGCCAGCAGCGCATTCCGGACAGGCTACGAGCAGTACTTC
TRBJ1-6 | TRBV12-5 | . | . | CASGLGQVSSYNSPLHF | TGTGCTAGTGGTTTGGGACAGGTGAGCTCCTATAATTCACCCCTCCACTTT
TRBJ1-2 | TRBV7-3 | TRBD1 | . | CASSSGQGNYGYTF | TGTGCCAGCAGCTCCGGACAGGGAAACTATGGCTACACCTTC
TRBJ2-1 | TRBV10-3 | TRBD2 | . | CAISERSLAGGPNEQFF | TGTGCCATCAGTGAGCGTTCACTAGCGGGGGGGCCTAATGAGCAGTTCTTC
TRBJ2-3 | TRBV19 | . | . | CASSLTGTDTQYF | TGTGCCAGTAGTCTCACGGGGACAGATACGCAGTATTTT
TRBJ1-4 | TRBV27 | . | . | CASSSAATNEKLFF | TGTGCCAGCAGTTCTGCTGCAACTAATGAAAAACTGTTTTTT
TRBJ1-2 | TRBV6-1 | TRBD1 | . | CASSTGQGGHTF | TGTGCCAGCAGTACCGGACAGGGAGGTCACACCTTC
TRBJ2-5 | TRBV6-5 | TRBD2 | . | CASRPRDYGETQYF | TGTGCCAGCAGACCCCGGGACTACGGAGAGACCCAGTACTTC
TRBJ1-4 | TRBV5-6 | . | few | CASSLGLGSNEKLFF | TGTGCCAGCAGCTTGGGGCTCGGTTCTAATGAAAAACTGTTTTTT
TRBJ2-3 | TRBV18 | . | . | CASSPDSSVDTQYF | TGTGCCAGCTCACCTGACAGCAGTGTAGATACGCAGTATTTT
TRBJ2-3 | TRBV6-4 | . | once | CASSAGQTTDTQYF | TGTGCCAGCAGTGCCGGACAGACCACAGATACGCAGTATTTT
TRBJ2-6 | TRBV11-3 | . | . | CASSLGVSGANVLTF | TGTGCCAGCAGCTTGGGGGTCTCTGGGGCCAACGTCCTGACTTTC
TRBJ1-6 | TRBV7-7 | . | few | CASSLQANSPLHF | TGTGCCAGCAGCTTACAGGCTAATTCACCCCTCCACTTT
TRBJ2-3 | TRBV28 | . | . | CASRSPAAGTDTQYF | TGTGCCAGCAGGTCGCCGGCGGCTGGCACAGATACGCAGTATTTT